The 32 T cell receptor beta chains given below trace back to one sample, sequenced in a study of low-dose radiotherapy and immunotherapy resistance in tumors. Alpha and beta chains were covered, as first-strand cDNA relied on TRAV- and TRBV-specific primers. A constant-region primer paired with the V-primer adapter amplified TCRs over approximately 18 PCR cycles. TCRdb ran MiXCR on the reads and lists one entry per CDR3 protein. This table has 15,000 or so distinct CDR3 sequences, around 50% appearing once. The origin of the receptors is a human donor with advanced metastatic prostate, ovarian, gallbladder or colorectal cancer (not recorded which). This table probably holds off-target reads from a library built for another chain.

This clonotype was picked up a small number of times. The V gene is TRBV10-3, the J gene TRBJ2-3; the match to TRBD2 covers 10 bases. Looked up from germline, CDR1 is ENHRY and CDR2 is SYGVKD. V dropped 0 bases and J dropped 5; count of bases not matched to a gene: 23. This CDR3 contains 22 residues. The CDR3 nucleotides read TGTGCCATCAGTGAGTCGAGAAGGACTAGCGGAGAAATCCTGACCGGGCTAGATACGCAGTATTTT. Its translation: CAISESRRTSGEILTGLDTQYF.

V is TRBV7-9 and J is TRBJ2-6; D is unresolved. V lost 6 bases, J lost 2 bases, and 8 bases lay in between. Germline CDR1 and CDR2: SEHNR and FQNEAQ (reference sequence). There are 14 residues in the CDR3. The CDR3 DNA reads as TGTGCCAGCAGAGGGTCGGCTGGGGCCAACGTCCTGACTTTC. Its translation: CASRGSAGANVLTF.

This clonotype has a single count. The chain employs TRBV7-9 and TRBJ1-1; 7 nucleotides line up with TRBD1. V was pared by 5 bases and J by 1 base, with 4 bases of the junction left unmatched. The CDR3 covers 14 residues. Looked up from germline, CDR1 is SEHNR and CDR2 is FQNEAQ (reference sequence). The CDR3 loop reads CASSHRTGNTEAFF. The CDR3 DNA reads as TGTGCCAGCAGCCACCGGACAGGGAACACTGAAGCTTTCTTT.

The rearrangement uses TRBV6-8 and TRBJ2-2; D possibly corresponds to TRBD2 (7 bases). CDR1 and CDR2 (germline): MNHGY, SAAAGT. Trimming cost V 10 bases and J 1 base, with 19 bases left between them. This CDR3 has 16 residues. The CDR3 loop is CATRGGVIGNTGELFF. The CDR3 DNA reads TGTGCCACCCGAGGGGGGGTCATCGGGAACACCGGGGAGCTGTTTTTT.

The rearrangement joins TRBV21-1 to TRBJ2-1; TRBD1, the table's D call, was not compared with the DNA. TRBV21-1 is a pseudogene segment. The CDR3 covers 13 residues. Here the CDR3 reads CASSKQGWNEQFF. Here the CDR3 DNA reads TGTGCCAGCAGCAAACAGGGCTGGAATGAGCAGTTCTTC.

This clonotype appeared a few times. The rearrangement links TRBV5-6 to TRBJ2-7, with 10 bases that match TRBD1. CDR3 size: 14 residues. V shed 0 bases and J 9 bases; nucleotides not matched to a gene: 6. Germline CDR1 reads SGHDT; CDR2 reads YYEEEE. The CDR3 DNA reads as TGTGCCAGCAGCTTGGGGGACAGGGGTCACGGGCAGTACTTC. Translated, it gives CASSLGDRGHGQYF.

The J gene is TRBJ2-1, the V gene TRBV15; D may match TRBD1 or TRBD2 (6 bases each). The CDR3 is made up of 17 amino acids. The germline V gene encodes CDR1 LNHNV and CDR2 YYDKDF (reference sequence). Trimming removed 0 bases at V and 8 bases at J, with 20 bases between. The CDR3, as DNA: TGTGCCACCAGCAGAGATTGGGGGGCGGGACCCATCGATGAGCAGTTCTTC. Translated, it gives CATSRDWGAGPIDEQFF. Variable domain in full (rest from reference TRBV15 and TRBJ2-1): DAMVIQNPRYQVTQFGKPVTLSCSQTLNHNVMYWYQQKSSQAPKLLFHYYDKDFNNEADTPDNFQSRRPNTSFCFLDIRSPGLGDTAMYLCATSRDWGAGPIDEQFFGPGTRLTVL.

This clonotype has just a few counts. The chain links TRBV7-3 to TRBJ2-2, with D unclear. CDR3 length equals 14 residues. Germline V CDR1 and CDR2: SGHTA, FQGTGA. Trimming shortened V by 4 bases and J by 0 bases, and 6 bases separated the two germline ends. This CDR3 is CASSSDANTGELFF. CDR3 in DNA: TGTGCCAGCAGCTCCGACGCGAACACCGGGGAGCTGTTTTTT.

This clonotype has just one count. V is TRBV5-1 and J is TRBJ2-7; tentatively, D is TRBD1 or TRBD2 (5 bases each). V was trimmed by 1 base and J by 0 bases, leaving 8 bases between them. Germline V gene data show CDR1 as SGHRS and CDR2 as YFSETQ. The CDR3 length is 14 residues. CDR3 DNA: TGCGCCAGCAGCTTGCCAGGGAGCTCCTACGAGCAGTACTTC. Protein sequence: CASSLPGSSYEQYF.

This chain connects TRBV19 to TRBJ1-5; D is undetermined. The V end lost 3 bases, the J end lost 2 bases, and 17 bases lay between the germline ends. Germline lookup yields CDR1 LNHDA and CDR2 SQIVND (reference sequence). CDR3 length: 17 amino acids. The DNA for the CDR3 is TGTGCCAGTAGTATGGCCGGGCTCAGCATGCGCAATCAGCCCCAGCATTTT. Translated: CASSMAGLSMRNQPQHF.

This clonotype was detected only once. The chain joins TRBV6-2 or TRBV6-3 to TRBJ2-7; 9 positions agree with TRBD1. Germline CDR1 is MNHEY and CDR2 is SVGEGT. Trimming at V came to 8 bases and at J to 6 bases, leaving 14 bases not matched to a gene. There are 15 residues in the CDR3. The CDR3 reads CASRALGGQGGEQYF. CDR3 nucleotide sequence: TGTGCCAGCCGCGCCCTCGGGGGACAGGGCGGCGAGCAGTACTTC.

The chain couples TRBV5-1 to TRBJ2-3; 14 positions match TRBD2. Germline CDR1 and CDR2: SGHRS and YFSETQ. The length of the CDR3 is 16 residues. Trimming at V came to 4 bases and at J to 5 bases, leaving 6 bases not matched to a gene. The CDR3 here is CASSLGLAGVLDTQYF. In DNA form, the CDR3 reads TGCGCCAGCAGCCTGGGACTAGCGGGAGTGCTAGATACGCAGTATTTT.

The CDR3 is CASSSGLPNEQFF. The DNA for the CDR3 is TGTGCCAGCAGCTCGGGACTGCCTAATGAGCAGTTCTTC. The chain is built from TRBV7-2 and TRBJ2-1; D may be TRBD2 (6 bases). Germline V gene sequence: CDR1 SGHTA, CDR2 FQGNSA. Trimming left V 4 bases short and J 7 bases short, with 11 bases between. The CDR3 has 13 amino acids.

V is TRBV5-4 and J is TRBJ2-5; 7 bases map to TRBD2. The CDR3 loop spans 14 amino acids. Germline CDR1 SGHNT, CDR2 YYREEE (reference sequence). V shed 4 bases, J shed 1 base, and the junction held 4 bases outside the gene matches. CDR3 bases: TGTGCCAGCAGCCTAGGGACTACCCAAGAGACCCAGTACTTC. It specifies CASSLGTTQETQYF.

This sequence joins TRBV5-4 and TRBJ2-1; TRBD2 is a possible D gene (5 bases). Germline CDR1 SGHNT, CDR2 YYREEE (reference sequence). The CDR3 sequence is 16 residues long. The germline V and J ends were trimmed by 0 bases and 6 bases, with 16 bases remaining between them. This CDR3 reads CASSLGTPGRLNEQFF. DNA for the CDR3: TGTGCCAGCAGCTTGGGGACTCCCGGACGACTCAATGAGCAGTTCTTC.

The CDR3 DNA sequence: TGCGCCAGCAGGTTCGACGGGAGGGTGAACTGGGAGCTGTTTTTT. Translating it yields CASRFDGRVNWELFF. The V call is TRBV5-1, the J call TRBJ2-2; 8 bases match TRBD2. Germline CDR1 reads SGHRS; CDR2 reads YFSETQ. Trimming at V came to 5 bases and at J to 9 bases, leaving 12 bases not matched to a gene. This CDR3 comprises 15 residues. Full variable domain (remainder filled in from reference TRBV5-1 and TRBJ2-2): KAGVTQTPRYLIKTRGQQVTLSCSPISGHRSVSWYQQTPGQGLQFLFEYFSETQRNKGNFPGRFSGRQFSNSRSEMNVSTLELGDSALYLCASRFDGRVNWELFFGEGSRLTVL.

This rearrangement joins TRBV10-3 to TRBJ2-7; D is possibly TRBD2 (6 bases). Trimming removed 4 bases at V and 6 bases at J, with 25 bases between. CDR1 is ENHRY and CDR2 is SYGVKD in the germline V gene. CDR3 length: 17 amino acids. The CDR3 region has the DNA TGTGCCATCAGTGGCCAAACCGGAGGGAGCCAGGTTGGCGAGCAGTACTTC. Its translation: CAISGQTGGSQVGEQYF.

In its sample, this clonotype was seen a few times. This sequence joins TRBV12-3 or TRBV12-4 and TRBJ1-4; weak D call: TRBD1 (5 bases). The CDR3 extends over 13 amino acids. The V gene lost 3 bases and the J gene lost 14 bases, with 16 bases spanning the gap. Written as DNA, the CDR3 is TGTGCCAGCAGTTTGGGGGTCGATTTAAGGCTGTTTTTT. Its protein product is CASSLGVDLRLFF.

This clonotype has just a few counts. The chain has TRBV10-3 and TRBJ2-3, with D unclear. V lost 5 bases, J lost 4 bases, and 13 bases lay in between. Germline CDR1 ENHRY, CDR2 SYGVKD. The CDR3 has 14 residues. The CDR3 spells CAISKGPASDTQYF. The CDR3 nucleotides are TGTGCCATCAGTAAAGGTCCAGCGTCAGATACGCAGTATTTT.

In nucleotides, the CDR3 is TGTGCCAGCAGCGCTGGGGTCCAAGAGACCCAGTACTTC. It specifies CASSAGVQETQYF. This sequence joins TRBV6-1 and TRBJ2-5; no reliable D call. V was shortened by 6 bases and J by 1 base, with 9 bases between the two germline ends. Germline CDR1 and CDR2: MNHNS and SASEGT. CDR3 length equals 13 residues.

The rearrangement joins TRBV28 to TRBJ1-1; D is uncertain. This CDR3 comprises 14 residues. From germline, CDR1 is MDHEN and CDR2 SYDVKM. Trimming shortened V by 8 bases and J by 4 bases, and 17 bases separated the two germline ends. CDR3 loop: CASSSGSGRTEAFF. The CDR3 coding sequence is TGTGCCAGCTCGTCCGGGTCGGGTCGCACTGAAGCTTTCTTT.

This clonotype was detected a few times. The V call is TRBV3-1, the J call TRBJ2-1; D may match TRBD1 or TRBD2 (6 bases each). The germline CDR1 and CDR2 sequences are LGHDT and YNNKEL (reference sequence). The CDR3 has 15 amino acids. The ends were cut back, 7 bases at V and 0 bases at J, with 13 bases in the middle. The CDR3 DNA reads as TGTGCCAGCAACCTAGGGGGGAGCTCCTACAATGAGCAGTTCTTC. This translates into CASNLGGSSYNEQFF.

The sample holds a few counts of this clonotype. The chain joins TRBV20-1 to TRBJ2-5; 12 bases match TRBD2. CDR1 and CDR2 from the germline V gene are DFQATT and SNEGSKA (reference sequence). V trimming: 0 bases; J trimming: 4 bases; junction bases outside the gene matches: 9. This CDR3 has 17 amino acids. The CDR3 here is CSARDWPSGRVGETQYF. DNA of the CDR3: TGCAGTGCTAGAGATTGGCCTAGCGGGAGGGTGGGAGAGACCCAGTACTTC.

CDR3 coding DNA: TGTGCCAGCAGCAAACAGACCGGGACAGGGAACAATGAGCAGTTCTTC. Amino acids: CASSKQTGTGNNEQFF. This chain uses TRBV7-2 with TRBJ2-1, with TRBD1 identical over 9 bases. Germline V lookup: CDR1 SGHTA, CDR2 FQGNSA. The V segment lost 5 bases and the J segment 5 bases; nucleotides outside the gene matches: 10. The CDR3 has 16 amino acids.

This rearrangement joins TRBV19 to TRBJ2-3; D is undetermined. The germline CDR1 and CDR2 sequences are LNHDA and SQIVND (reference sequence). The CDR3 runs 13 residues. V dropped 7 bases and J dropped 2 bases, with 10 bases sitting between them. The CDR3 spells CASTSRFTDTQYF. The DNA for the CDR3 is TGTGCCAGTACGAGCAGGTTCACAGATACGCAGTATTTT.

The chain couples TRBV11-1 to TRBJ2-1; TRBD2 is a possible D gene (5 bases). Trimming removed 3 bases at V and 7 bases at J, with 13 bases between. The CDR3 contains 14 residues. CDR1 and CDR2 from the germline V gene are SGHAT and FQDESV (reference sequence). This CDR3 reads CASSFGLALNEQFF. CDR3 nucleotide sequence: TGTGCCAGCAGCTTCGGATTAGCGTTAAATGAGCAGTTCTTC.

V gene TRBV29-1 combines with J gene TRBJ1-1; D call uncertain. There are 12 residues in the CDR3. Germline assignment: CDR1 SQVTM and CDR2 ANQGSEA. The CDR3 here is CVARRTNTEAFF. CDR3 nucleotide sequence: TGCGTAGCCCGCAGAACGAACACTGAAGCTTTCTTT.

The rearrangement joins TRBV7-9 to TRBJ2-7; D gene uncertain. Trimming left V 1 base short and J 6 bases short, with 10 bases between. CDR3 length equals 13 residues. Germline-derived CDR1 and CDR2 are SEHNR and FQNEAQ (reference sequence). The CDR3 nucleotides read TGTGCCAGCAGCTTAGAGCTATCCGGCGAGCAGTACTTC. Its translation: CASSLELSGEQYF.

In this sample, this clonotype turned up a few times. The V and J genes are TRBV6-5 and TRBJ1-1; D unresolved. CDR1 and CDR2 (germline): MNHEY, SVGAGI. This CDR3 is built from 14 residues. The germline V and J ends were trimmed by 3 bases and 1 base, with 9 bases remaining between them. The CDR3 reads CASSYRVPNTEAFF. CDR3 bases: TGTGCCAGCAGTTATCGGGTCCCGAACACTGAAGCTTTCTTT.

The chain recombines TRBV20-1 with TRBJ1-1; the D gene is possibly TRBD1 (6 bases). This CDR3 has 13 amino acids. Per the germline V gene, CDR1 is DFQATT and CDR2 is SNEGSKA (reference sequence). Trimming shortened V by 5 bases and J by 3 bases, and 13 bases separated the two germline ends. The CDR3 here is CSAWRGVDTEAFF. In DNA, the CDR3 is TGCAGTGCTTGGAGGGGGGTTGACACTGAAGCTTTCTTT.

The rearrangement joins TRBV3-1 to TRBJ2-1, with 10 positions matching TRBD2. Per germline, CDR1 LGHDT and CDR2 YNNKEL (reference sequence). The CDR3 runs 15 residues. After removal of 4 bases from V and 5 bases from J, the junction contained 5 bases not matched to a gene. CDR3 nucleotide sequence: TGTGCCAGCAGCCTATCTGGACTAGCGGACAATGAGCAGTTCTTC. It specifies CASSLSGLADNEQFF.

This chain joins TRBV20-1 and TRBJ2-7, with 9 bases aligning to TRBD1. This CDR3 spans 14 amino acids. CDR1 DFQATT and CDR2 SNEGSKA come from the germline V gene (reference sequence). The V and J ends lost 6 bases and 2 bases, in that order; junction bases with no gene match: 8. This CDR3 reads CSASSGTGTYEQYF. The CDR3 DNA reads as TGCAGTGCGTCCTCCGGGACAGGGACCTACGAGCAGTACTTC.